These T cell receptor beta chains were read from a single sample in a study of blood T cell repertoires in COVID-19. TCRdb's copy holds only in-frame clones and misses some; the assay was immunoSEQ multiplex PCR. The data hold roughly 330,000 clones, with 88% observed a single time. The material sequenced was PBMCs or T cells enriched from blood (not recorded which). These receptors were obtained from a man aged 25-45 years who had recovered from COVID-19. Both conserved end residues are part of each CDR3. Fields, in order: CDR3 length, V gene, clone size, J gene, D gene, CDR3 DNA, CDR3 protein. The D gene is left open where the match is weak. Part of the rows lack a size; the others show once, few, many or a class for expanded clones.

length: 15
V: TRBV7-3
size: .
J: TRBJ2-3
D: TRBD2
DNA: TGTGCCAGCAGTTCCCTAGCGGCCAGCACAGATACGCAGTATTTT
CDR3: CASSSLAASTDTQYF

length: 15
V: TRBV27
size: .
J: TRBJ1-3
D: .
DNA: TGTGCCAGCAGTTTAGAGGACAGTTTTCTGGCGACCATATATTTT
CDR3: CASSLEDSFLATIYF

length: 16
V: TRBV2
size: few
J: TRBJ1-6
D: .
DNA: TGTGCCAGCATTGGACATCCGAGCTCCTATAATTCACCCCTCCACTTT
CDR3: CASIGHPSSYNSPLHF

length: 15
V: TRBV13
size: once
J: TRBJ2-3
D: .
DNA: TGTGCCAGCAGCTTAGGGTGGAGCGGCACAGATACGCAGTATTTT
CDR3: CASSLGWSGTDTQYF

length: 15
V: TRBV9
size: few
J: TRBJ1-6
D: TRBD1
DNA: TGTGCCAGCAGCGCCCAGGGACAGAGAAATTCACCCCTCCACTTT
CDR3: CASSAQGQRNSPLHF

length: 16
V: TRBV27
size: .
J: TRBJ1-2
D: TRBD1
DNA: TGTGCCAGCAGACGATACCACGGGACAGAGATTTATGGCTACACCTTC
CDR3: CASRRYHGTEIYGYTF

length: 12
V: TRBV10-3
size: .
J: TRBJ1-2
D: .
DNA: TGTGCCATCAAGGACAGTAACTATGGCTACACCTTC
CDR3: CAIKDSNYGYTF

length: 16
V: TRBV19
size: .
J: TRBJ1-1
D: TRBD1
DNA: TGTGCCAGTAGTGTATCAAGGGACAGGGAATTACCTGAAGCTTTCTTT
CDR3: CASSVSRDRELPEAFF

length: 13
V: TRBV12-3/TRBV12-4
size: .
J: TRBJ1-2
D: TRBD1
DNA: TGTGCCAGCAGCCGTACAGGGGCGGATGGCTACACCTTC
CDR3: CASSRTGADGYTF

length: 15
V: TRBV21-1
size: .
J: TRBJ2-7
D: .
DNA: TGTGCCAGCAGCAAAGCTAACAGGGGATCCTACGAGCAGTACTTC
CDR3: CASSKANRGSYEQYF

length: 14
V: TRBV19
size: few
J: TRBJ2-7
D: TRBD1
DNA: TGTGCCAGTAGTGCCCCCGACAGGGGCTACGAGCAGTACTTC
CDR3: CASSAPDRGYEQYF

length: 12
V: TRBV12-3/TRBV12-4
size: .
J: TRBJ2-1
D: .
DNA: TGTGCCAGCAGCCTACCCCGCAATGAGCAGTTCTTC
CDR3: CASSLPRNEQFF

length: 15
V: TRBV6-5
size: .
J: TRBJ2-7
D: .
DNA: TGTGCCAGCAGTTACTCGGGGACTCCTCACTACGAGCAGTACTTC
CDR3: CASSYSGTPHYEQYF

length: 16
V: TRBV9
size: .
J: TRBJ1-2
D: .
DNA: TGTGCCAGCAGCGTAGGGACACCACAAGAGGCGTATGGCTACACCTTC
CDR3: CASSVGTPQEAYGYTF

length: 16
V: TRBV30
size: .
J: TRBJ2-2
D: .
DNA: TGTGCCTGGAGGGGACACAGCGGAACTATTGCCGGGGAGCTGTTTTTT
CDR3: CAWRGHSGTIAGELFF

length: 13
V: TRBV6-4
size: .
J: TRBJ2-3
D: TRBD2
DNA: TGTGCCAGCAGCCCCGGGGGGGAAGATACGCAGTATTTT
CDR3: CASSPGGEDTQYF

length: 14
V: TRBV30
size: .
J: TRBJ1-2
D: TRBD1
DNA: TGTGCCTGGAGAGACACAGGGGGCGTACGTGGCTACACCTTC
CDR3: CAWRDTGGVRGYTF

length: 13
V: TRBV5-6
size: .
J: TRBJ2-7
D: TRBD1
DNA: TGTGCCAGCAGCTTGGGGGACAGATACGAGCAGTACTTC
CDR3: CASSLGDRYEQYF

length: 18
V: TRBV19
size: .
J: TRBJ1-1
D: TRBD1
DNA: TGTGCCAGTAGTTCCCTAAGGCCCGACAGGGGATTGGGGACTGAAGCTTTCTTT
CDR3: CASSSLRPDRGLGTEAFF

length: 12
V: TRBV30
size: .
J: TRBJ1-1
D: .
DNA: TGTGCCTGTACAGGGTTTAACACTGAAGCTTTCTTT
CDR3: CACTGFNTEAFF

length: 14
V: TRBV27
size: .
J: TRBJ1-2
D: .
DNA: TGTGCCAGCAGCTGGTCAGTGAACAACTATGGCTACACCTTC
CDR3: CASSWSVNNYGYTF

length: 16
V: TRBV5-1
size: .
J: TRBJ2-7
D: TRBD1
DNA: TGCGCCAGCAGCTTGGGGGGGACAGGCTCTTCGTACGAGCAGTACTTC
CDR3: CASSLGGTGSSYEQYF

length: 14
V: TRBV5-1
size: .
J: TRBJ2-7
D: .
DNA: TGCGCCAGCAGACCCGACAGGAACACCTACGAGCAGTACTTC
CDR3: CASRPDRNTYEQYF

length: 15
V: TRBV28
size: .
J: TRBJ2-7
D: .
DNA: TGTGCCAGCAGACCCGTTTTCGGAGGGCGCTACGAGCAGTACTTC
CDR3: CASRPVFGGRYEQYF

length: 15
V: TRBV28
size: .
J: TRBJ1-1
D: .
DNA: TGTGCCAGCAGTCCCACGGTCGGGATGAACACTGAAGCTTTCTTT
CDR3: CASSPTVGMNTEAFF

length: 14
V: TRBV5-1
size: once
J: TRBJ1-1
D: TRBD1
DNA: TGCGCCAGCAGCCCACGACAGGGTTCCACTGAAGCTTTCTTT
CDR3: CASSPRQGSTEAFF

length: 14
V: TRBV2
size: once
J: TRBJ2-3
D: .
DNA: TGTGCCAGCGGTCGGGGACATCTGGGGGATACGCAGTATTTT
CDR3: CASGRGHLGDTQYF

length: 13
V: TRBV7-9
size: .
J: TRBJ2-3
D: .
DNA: TGTGCCAGCAGCTTAGCGCACCAGCGTACGCAGTATTTT
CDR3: CASSLAHQRTQYF